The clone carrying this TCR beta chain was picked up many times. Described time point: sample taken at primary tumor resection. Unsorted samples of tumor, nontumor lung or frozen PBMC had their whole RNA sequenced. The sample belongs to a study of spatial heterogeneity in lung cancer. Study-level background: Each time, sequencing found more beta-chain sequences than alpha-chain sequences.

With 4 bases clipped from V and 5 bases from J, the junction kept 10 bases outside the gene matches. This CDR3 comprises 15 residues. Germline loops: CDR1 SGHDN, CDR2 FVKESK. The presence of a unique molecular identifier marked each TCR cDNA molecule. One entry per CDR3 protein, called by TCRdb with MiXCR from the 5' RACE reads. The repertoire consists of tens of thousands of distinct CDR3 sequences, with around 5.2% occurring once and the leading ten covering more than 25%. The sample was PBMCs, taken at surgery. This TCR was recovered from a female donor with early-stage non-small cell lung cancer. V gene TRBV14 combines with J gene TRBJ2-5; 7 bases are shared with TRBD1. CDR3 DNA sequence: TGTGCCAGCAGCCTCAACAGGGGATGGAAGGAGACCCAGTACTTC. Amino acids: CASSLNRGWKETQYF.